What follows are 32 T cell receptor beta chains derived from one specimen sequenced in a study of OX40 agonist ivuxolimab in advanced cancers. The repertoire was sequenced with immunoSEQ multiplex PCR; TCRdb's copy has only in-frame clones and lacks some. Of over 100,000 clones listed, 80% to 95% were seen once; the top ten hold approximately 0.15%. The sequencing here drew on CD4+ or CD8+ T cells sorted from blood, taken in a trial of the OX40 agonist ivuxolimab. The receptors come from an adult with an advanced solid tumor such as melanoma, head and neck, liver or kidney cancer.

The rearrangement joins TRBV18 to TRBJ1-5; TRBD1 is a possible D gene (5 bases). Trimming cost V 8 bases and J 3 bases, with 11 bases left between them. This CDR3 region has 13 residues. Looked up from germline, CDR1 is KGHSH and CDR2 is LQKENI. The chain's CDR3 is CASVDSINQPQHF. The CDR3 bases are TGTGCCAGCGTCGACAGCATCAATCAGCCCCAGCATTTT.

The J gene is TRBJ2-4, the V gene TRBV10-3; D is unclear. The CDR3 consists of 12 residues. Trimming removed 10 bases at V and 7 bases at J, with 14 bases between. Looked up from germline, CDR1 is ENHRY and CDR2 is SYGVKD. The CDR3 protein is CANAFDGNIQYF. The CDR3 DNA is TGTGCCAACGCCTTTGACGGTAACATTCAGTACTTC.

The V call is TRBV4-3, the J call TRBJ1-5; the match to TRBD1 covers 10 bases. Germline lookup yields CDR1 LGHNA and CDR2 YSLEER. This CDR3 region has 14 residues. Unmatched junction bases numbered 4, after V lost 6 bases and J lost 5 bases. The CDR3 nucleotides read TGCGCCAGCAGTTCGGGACAGGGGTATCAGCCCCAGCATTTT. Translating it yields CASSSGQGYQPQHF.

About this clone itself: The sample has other DNA sequences that encode this CDR3 too. The CDR3 sequence: CASSFTSETVTRNTIYF. Written as DNA, the CDR3 is TGCGCCAGCAGCTTCACCTCAGAGACAGTTACTAGAAACACCATATATTTT. This chain connects TRBV5-1 to TRBJ1-3, with a weak D call TRBD1 (5 bases). CDR3 length: 17 residues. The V and J ends lost 2 bases and 5 bases respectively, with 20 bases between them. Germline assignment: CDR1 SGHRS and CDR2 YFSETQ. Together with reference TRBV5-1 and TRBJ1-3, the CDR3 gives the full variable domain: KAGVTQTPRYLIKTRGQQVTLSCSPISGHRSVSWYQQTPGQGLQFLFEYFSETQRNKGNFPGRFSGRQFSNSRSEMNVSTLELGDSALYLCASSFTSETVTRNTIYFGEGSWLTVV.

The rearrangement uses TRBV7-8 and TRBJ2-2; 11 nucleotides align to TRBD2. The germline V gene encodes CDR1 SGHVS and CDR2 FQNEAQ. The V and J ends lost 6 bases and 8 bases, in that order; junction bases with no gene match: 11. The CDR3 spans 16 residues. CDR3 region: CASRFVTGLAGGELFF. CDR3 in DNA: TGTGCCAGCAGATTCGTTACCGGACTAGCGGGTGGGGAGCTGTTTTTT.

This clone was detected only a few times. V usage is TRBV28 and J usage is TRBJ1-2, with D tentatively TRBD1 (6 bases). This CDR3 has 13 residues. V lost 7 bases and J lost 2, with 11 bases in between. The V gene's germline CDR1 is MDHEN and CDR2 SYDVKM. The DNA of the CDR3 is TGTGCCAGCATGCACAGGGTGAACTATGGCTACACCTTC. Encoded protein: CASMHRVNYGYTF.

The V and J genes are TRBV6-6 and TRBJ2-1; the D gene is possibly TRBD2 (6 bases). The CDR3 runs 16 residues. Germline loops: CDR1 MNHNY, CDR2 SVGAGI (reference sequence). Trimming cost V 0 bases and J 9 bases, with 18 bases left between them. Here the CDR3 reads CASSYSTAGNRGEQFF. In DNA, the CDR3 is TGTGCCAGCAGTTACTCGACTGCGGGGAACCGGGGTGAGCAGTTCTTC.

The rearrangement links TRBV5-1 to TRBJ2-1, with 8 nucleotides matching TRBD1. This CDR3 is 16 amino acids long. The V and J ends lost 4 bases and 3 bases, in that order; junction bases with no gene match: 9. CDR1 SGHRS and CDR2 YFSETQ come from the germline V gene. CDR3 protein: CASSPEAGTGYNEQFF. CDR3 bases: TGCGCCAGCAGCCCCGAAGCCGGGACAGGCTACAATGAGCAGTTCTTC.

The CDR3 DNA is TGTGCCATCAGTGAGTCGGTGCAAGAGACCCAGTACTTC. It specifies CAISESVQETQYF. The chain has TRBV10-3 and TRBJ2-5; D gene ambiguous. Germline V gene lookup returns CDR1 ENHRY and CDR2 SYGVKD. The germline V and J ends were trimmed by 0 bases and 2 bases, with 4 bases remaining between them. The CDR3 contains 13 residues.

The chain couples TRBV7-3 to TRBJ1-1; 7 bases agree with TRBD1. This CDR3 spans 15 amino acids. Unmatched junction bases numbered 7, after V lost 5 bases and J lost 1 base. CDR1 is SGHTA, CDR2 FQGTGA, per germline. CDR3 nucleotide sequence: TGTGCCAGCAGCCGGACCGGGACAGCGAACACTGAAGCTTTCTTT. It encodes CASSRTGTANTEAFF.

The chain couples TRBV28 to TRBJ1-3, with D hard to call. Germline-derived CDR1 and CDR2 are MDHEN and SYDVKM. V was cut by 1 base and J by 3 bases, with 10 bases left in between. The CDR3 covers 15 residues. The CDR3 DNA reads as TGTGCCAGCAGTTTATCGGGTCCGCATGGAAACACCATATATTTT. This gives the protein CASSLSGPHGNTIYF.

The V and J genes are TRBV18 and TRBJ2-5; weak D call: TRBD2 (7 bases). Germline lookup yields CDR1 KGHSH and CDR2 LQKENI. This CDR3 region has 13 residues. V was pared by 5 bases and J by 8 bases, with 15 bases between. CDR3 bases: TGTGCCAGCTCAGTTCCCGGGGGGACAACCCAGTACTTC. This gives the protein CASSVPGGTTQYF.

The rearrangement links TRBV5-4 to TRBJ1-3; D gene unclear. The CDR3 is 17 residues long. Germline lookup yields CDR1 SGHNT and CDR2 YYREEE (reference sequence). Trimming stripped 0 bases from V and 0 bases from J, with 13 bases between. CDR3 DNA sequence: TGTGCCAGCAGCTTGGGCGGCAGGCCCGGCTCTGGAAACACCATATATTTT. Translation: CASSLGGRPGSGNTIYF. The complete variable domain, with remaining parts taken from reference TRBV5-4 and TRBJ1-3, reads ETGVTQSPTHLIKTRGQQVTLRCSSQSGHNTVSWYQQALGQGPQFIFQYYREEENGRGNFPPRFSGLQFPNYSSELNVNALELDDSALYLCASSLGGRPGSGNTIYFGEGSWLTVV.

The table lists this clone with a count of one. The chain is built from TRBV5-1 and TRBJ2-1; TRBD1 matches at 8 bases. CDR1 and CDR2 (germline): SGHRS, YFSETQ. V lost 2 bases to trimming and J lost 5 bases; unmatched junction nucleotides: 6. This CDR3 spans 15 amino acids. The CDR3 reads CASSFGGQGNNEQFF. DNA for the CDR3: TGCGCCAGCAGCTTTGGCGGACAGGGCAACAATGAGCAGTTCTTC.

V and J are TRBV21-1 and TRBJ2-5; whether TRBD2, the table's D call, matches the DNA was not checked. TRBV21-1 is an annotated pseudogene. The CDR3 totals 14 residues. In DNA form, the CDR3 reads TGTGCCAGCAGCAAAGTACTAGCGGAAGAGACCCAGTACTTC. It translates to CASSKVLAEETQYF.

The chain carries TRBV11-2 and TRBJ1-2; D is ambiguous. V was pared by 2 bases and J by 6 bases, with 7 bases between. The CDR3 is 12 residues long. Germline loops: CDR1 SGHAT, CDR2 FQNNGV. The CDR3 here is CASSLIRDGYTF. CDR3 DNA: TGTGCCAGCAGCTTAATTCGGGATGGCTACACCTTC.

V gene TRBV6-1 combines with J gene TRBJ2-2; no clear D. The germline V gene has CDR1 MNHNS and CDR2 SASEGT. Trimming removed 4 bases at V and 6 bases at J, with 6 bases between. The CDR3 extends over 12 amino acids. This chain's CDR3 is CASSVIPGELFF. The CDR3 DNA is TGTGCCAGCAGTGTTATTCCCGGGGAGCTGTTTTTT.

Only a few counts were recorded for this clone. J is TRBJ1-1 and V is TRBV2, with D possibly matching TRBD1 (6 bases). The germline gives CDR1 SNHLY, CDR2 FYNNEI. The CDR3 has 14 amino acids. DNA of the CDR3: TGTGCTCTTCTTCCAGGGGTGGGGGTAACTGAAGCTTTCTTT. It is translated as CALLPGVGVTEAFF. Supplemented by reference TRBV2 and TRBJ1-1, the full variable domain reads EPEVTQTPSHQVTQMGQEVILRCVPISNHLYFYWYRQILGQKVEFLVSFYNNEISEKSEIFDDQFSVERPDGSNFTLKIRSTKLEDSAMYFCALLPGVGVTEAFFGQGTRLTVV.

This sequence joins TRBV6-1 and TRBJ2-2; 7 bases line up with TRBD1. Germline V gene lookup returns CDR1 MNHNS and CDR2 SASEGT. V trimming: 4 bases; J trimming: 2 bases; junction bases outside the gene matches: 7. The CDR3 totals 16 residues. The CDR3 region is CASSGPGTANTGELFF. In DNA, the CDR3 is TGTGCCAGCAGTGGCCCCGGGACAGCAAACACCGGGGAGCTGTTTTTT.

The gene calls are TRBV27 and TRBJ2-6, with 7 bases lining up with TRBD2. Per the germline V gene, CDR1 is MNHEY and CDR2 is SMNVEV (reference sequence). There are 17 residues in the CDR3. Trimming removed 1 base from V and 2 bases from J; junction bases left unmatched: 5. The CDR3 reads CASSLYGGGAGANVLTF. The CDR3 bases are TGTGCCAGCAGTTTATATGGGGGAGGGGCTGGGGCCAACGTCCTGACTTTC.

The chain employs TRBV5-1 and TRBJ2-5; possibly TRBD1 for D (5 bases). The germline gives CDR1 SGHRS, CDR2 YFSETQ. The CDR3 runs 15 residues. The ends were cut back, 1 base at V and 1 base at J, with 11 bases in the middle. CDR3 coding DNA: TGCGCCAGCAGCTTGCTCCAGGGTCCCCAAGAGACCCAGTACTTC. It translates to CASSLLQGPQETQYF.

This chain joins TRBV5-1 and TRBJ2-5, with 7 bases aligning to TRBD2. This CDR3 contains 13 residues. CDR1 is SGHRS and CDR2 is YFSETQ in the germline V gene. J was trimmed by 5 bases and V by 4 bases; bases with no gene match: 5. CDR3 residues: CASSLGREETQYF. Written as DNA, the CDR3 is TGCGCCAGCAGCCTGGGGCGGGAGGAGACCCAGTACTTC.

This chain connects TRBV11-2 to TRBJ2-2, with 7 bases identical to TRBD2. The V gene end was trimmed by 3 bases and the J gene end by 5 bases; junction bases not matched to a gene: 3. The CDR3 length is 14 residues. Germline values: CDR1 SGHAT, CDR2 FQNNGV. The CDR3 protein is CASSFTRGTGELFF. The CDR3 DNA reads TGTGCCAGCAGCTTTACGCGGGGGACCGGGGAGCTGTTTTTT.

The CDR3 region has the DNA TGTGCCAGCAGGGAGAGACAGGGGACGGTCTATGGCTACACCTTC. This translates into CASRERQGTVYGYTF. The chain uses TRBV2 and TRBJ1-2; the match to TRBD1 covers 8 bases. V shed 6 bases, J shed 4 bases, and the junction held 10 bases outside the gene matches. The CDR3 totals 15 residues. The germline V gene encodes CDR1 SNHLY and CDR2 FYNNEI.

The genes are TRBV19 and TRBJ2-1, with D perhaps matching TRBD1 or TRBD2 (5 bases each). The CDR3 has 17 residues. V lost 5 bases to trimming and J lost 4 bases, with 21 bases between them. Per germline, CDR1 LNHDA and CDR2 SQIVND (reference sequence). CDR3 bases: TGTGCCAGTAGTCCCGTCCCGGGGTTAGGGGATTACAATGAGCAGTTCTTC. The encoded protein is CASSPVPGLGDYNEQFF.

The rearrangement joins TRBV7-9 to TRBJ2-3, with D possibly TRBD2 on 5 matching bases. This CDR3 is built from 14 residues. V was shortened by 5 bases and J by 2 bases, with 11 bases between the two germline ends. Germline V gene data show CDR1 as SEHNR and CDR2 as FQNEAQ (reference sequence). In DNA form, the CDR3 reads TGTGCCAGCAGCCTAACAGCGGTCACAGATACGCAGTATTTT. Encoded protein: CASSLTAVTDTQYF.

The CDR3 DNA sequence: TGTGCCCATCAAAGGGTAGGGGGCGACGAGCAGTACTTC. Its translation is CAHQRVGGDEQYF. The chain couples TRBV2 to TRBJ2-7, with TRBD1 matching over 7 bases. CDR3 length equals 13 residues. Germline V gene sequence: CDR1 SNHLY, CDR2 FYNNEI. V trimming: 11 bases; J trimming: 5 bases; junction bases outside the gene matches: 12.

The chain recombines TRBV19 with TRBJ1-2; 9 bases line up with TRBD1. Germline loops: CDR1 LNHDA, CDR2 SQIVND (reference sequence). The length of the CDR3 is 16 residues. V lost 4 bases to trimming and J lost 1 base; unmatched junction nucleotides: 7. In DNA, the CDR3 is TGTGCCAGTAGTAAACTCGGGACAGGGAATAACTATGGCTACACCTTC. Translation gives CASSKLGTGNNYGYTF.

This clone came up once. J is TRBJ1-1 and V is TRBV7-9; maybe TRBD1 (5 bases). This CDR3 spans 11 amino acids. Germline CDR1 SEHNR, CDR2 FQNEAQ (reference sequence). The V gene lost 10 bases and the J gene lost 8 bases, with 14 bases spanning the gap. The DNA for the CDR3 is TGTGCCACGTCCGATCGGGGGGAAGCTTTCTTT. Translated: CATSDRGEAFF.

This chain joins TRBV27 and TRBJ2-1, with 10 nucleotides matching TRBD2. V gave up 5 bases and J gave up 0 bases; unmatched junction bases: 10. The CDR3 is 18 residues long. CDR1 MNHEY and CDR2 SMNVEV come from the germline V gene (reference sequence). The DNA of the CDR3 is TGTGCCAGCAGTCCCCGGAGTAGCGGGGGGACCTCCTACAATGAGCAGTTCTTC. Amino acid sequence: CASSPRSSGGTSYNEQFF.

The chain combines TRBV7-8 with TRBJ2-1; TRBD2 matches 7 bases. Germline CDR1 is SGHVS and CDR2 is FQNEAQ. This CDR3 contains 16 residues. V was clipped by 0 bases and J by 8 bases; unmatched bases: 10. The CDR3 nucleotides are TGTGCCAGCAGCTTAGCGCCCCGACTAGCTGTCGATGAGCAGTTCTTC. Translated: CASSLAPRLAVDEQFF.

The chain uses TRBV21-1 and TRBJ2-5; TRBD1, as called in the table, went unchecked against the DNA. TRBV21-1 has pseudogene status. The CDR3 is 14 residues long. The CDR3 sequence is CASTKTGGRQTQYF. In DNA, the CDR3 is TGTGCCAGCACAAAAACAGGGGGAAGGCAGACCCAGTACTTC.